This TCR beta chain derives from a study of T cells in Graves' hyperthyroidism and ophthalmopathy. This clonotype has a handful of counts. What it binds is unknown. Germline V gene sequence: CDR1 MNHEY, CDR2 SVGEGT. This CDR3 contains 15 residues. Deletions cut 5 bases from V and 0 bases from J, with 12 bases between. With a duration under 2 months, the hyperthyroidism was newly diagnosed in patients aged 18 to 65. Study outcomes and limitations: Most clonotypes expanded in the thyroid (above 0.001) were also present in blood.

The investigators amplified TCR beta CDR3 regions from RNA transcripts. With the HTBI primer set, the TCR CDR3 went through a first round of RT-PCR. TCRdb reprocessed the multiplex PCR reads via MiXCR and lists one record per CDR3 protein. The sample has about 400,000 distinct CDR3 sequences; less than 20% are singletons. The receptor was isolated from a young woman with Graves' hyperthyroidism. This chain uses TRBV6-2 or TRBV6-3 with TRBJ2-3; D not resolved. Material: blood. For the CDR3, the DNA is TGTGCCAGCAGTGGAGACGGAGCTAGCACAGATACGCAGTATTTT. Its translation: CASSGDGASTDTQYF.